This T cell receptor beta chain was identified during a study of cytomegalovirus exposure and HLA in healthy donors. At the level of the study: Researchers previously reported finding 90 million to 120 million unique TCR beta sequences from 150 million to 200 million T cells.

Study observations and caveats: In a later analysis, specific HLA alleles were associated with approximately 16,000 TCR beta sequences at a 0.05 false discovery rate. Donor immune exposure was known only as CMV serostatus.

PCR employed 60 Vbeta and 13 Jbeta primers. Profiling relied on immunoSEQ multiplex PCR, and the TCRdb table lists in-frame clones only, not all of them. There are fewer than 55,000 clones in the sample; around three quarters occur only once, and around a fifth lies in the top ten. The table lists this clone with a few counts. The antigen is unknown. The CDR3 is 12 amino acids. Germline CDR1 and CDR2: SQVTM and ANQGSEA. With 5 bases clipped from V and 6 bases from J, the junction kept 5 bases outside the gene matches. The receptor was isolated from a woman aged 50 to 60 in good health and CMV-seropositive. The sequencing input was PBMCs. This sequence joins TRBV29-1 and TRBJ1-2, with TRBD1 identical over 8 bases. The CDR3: CSVTTGVDGYTF. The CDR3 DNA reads TGCAGCGTTACGACAGGGGTCGATGGCTACACCTTC. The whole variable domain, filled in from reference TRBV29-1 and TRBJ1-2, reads SAVISQKPSRDICQRGTSLTIQCQVDSQVTMMFWYRQQPGQSLTLIATANQGSEATYESGFVIDKFPISRPNLTFSTLTVSNMSPEDSSIYLCSVTTGVDGYTFGSGTRLTVV.